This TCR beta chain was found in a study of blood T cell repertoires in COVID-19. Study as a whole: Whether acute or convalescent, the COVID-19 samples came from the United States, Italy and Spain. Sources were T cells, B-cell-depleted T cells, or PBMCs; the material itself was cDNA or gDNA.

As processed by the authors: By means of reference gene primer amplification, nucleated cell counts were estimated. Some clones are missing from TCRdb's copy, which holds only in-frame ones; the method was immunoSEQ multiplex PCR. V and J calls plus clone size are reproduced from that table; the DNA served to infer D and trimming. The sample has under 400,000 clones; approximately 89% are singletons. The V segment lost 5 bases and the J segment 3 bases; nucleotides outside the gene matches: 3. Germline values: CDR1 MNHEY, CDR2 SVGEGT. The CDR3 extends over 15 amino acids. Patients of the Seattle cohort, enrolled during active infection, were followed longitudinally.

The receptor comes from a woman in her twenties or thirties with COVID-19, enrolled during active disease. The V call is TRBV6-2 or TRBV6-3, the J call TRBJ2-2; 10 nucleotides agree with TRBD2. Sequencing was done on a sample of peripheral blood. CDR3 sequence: CASSRLAGYTGELFF. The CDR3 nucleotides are TGTGCCAGCAGTCGACTAGCGGGTTACACCGGGGAGCTGTTTTTT.